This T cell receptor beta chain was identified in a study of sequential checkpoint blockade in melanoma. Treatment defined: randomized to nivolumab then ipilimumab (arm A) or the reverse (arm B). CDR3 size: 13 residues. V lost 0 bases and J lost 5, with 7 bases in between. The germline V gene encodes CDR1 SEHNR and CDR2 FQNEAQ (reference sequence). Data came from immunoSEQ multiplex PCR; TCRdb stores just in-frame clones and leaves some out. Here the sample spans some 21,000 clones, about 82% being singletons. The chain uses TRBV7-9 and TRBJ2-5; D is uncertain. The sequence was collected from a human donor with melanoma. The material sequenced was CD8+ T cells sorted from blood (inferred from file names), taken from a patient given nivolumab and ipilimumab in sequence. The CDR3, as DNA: TGTGCCAGCAGCTTAGCCCCCGGGGAGACCCAGTACTTC. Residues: CASSLAPGETQYF.